Below are 13 T cell receptor beta chains sequenced from a single sample in a study of tumor and adjacent non-tumor tissue in lung cancer. A modified ARM-PCR protocol with three rounds of nested PCR amplified TCRbeta. TCRdb recomputed calls from the multiplex PCR reads with MiXCR, one row per CDR3 protein. The sample includes 200,000 to 250,000 distinct CDR3 sequences, 70% to 75% of them seen just once. This sample's RNA came from whole unsorted tissue. The source material was lung tumor tissue. The receptors stem from a man in his 60s with non-small cell lung cancer.

Concerning this clonotype itself: Its ends do not fully match the called genes, so a read error is possible. The CDR3 loop is CSVEGLLAEGMDEQFF. Here the CDR3 DNA reads TGCAGTGTTGAAGGGTTACTAGCGGAGGGAATGGATGAGCAGTTCTTC. V is TRBV29-1 and J is TRBJ2-1, with TRBD2 matching over 8 bases. CDR1 is SQVTM and CDR2 is ANQGSEA in the germline V gene. The CDR3 has 16 amino acids.

Comment on this clonotype: A junction boundary mismatches the germline segment, possibly from a read error. The V call is TRBV20-1, the J call TRBJ2-3; D possibly matches TRBD1 or TRBD2 (6 bases each). The CDR3 extends over 13 amino acids. Germline V gene sequence: CDR1 DFQATT, CDR2 SNEGSKA (reference sequence). Here the CDR3 reads CSASGAFTDTQYF. CDR3 nucleotide sequence: TGTAGTGCTTCGGGGGCATTCACAGATACGCAGTATTTT.

To note about this clonotype: This may come from a read error, since a much larger clone is one base off. The chain combines TRBV11-2 with TRBJ2-5, with 10 bases aligning to TRBD2. The CDR3 is 13 amino acids. Germline V lookup: CDR1 SGHAT, CDR2 FQNNGV. The CDR3 protein is CANSLASGGTQYF. Written as DNA, the CDR3 is TGTGCCAACAGCTTGGCTAGCGGGGGTACCCAGTACTTC.

The V and J genes are TRBV5-6 and TRBJ2-7; D is ambiguous. The CDR3 sequence is 13 residues long. V was trimmed by 7 bases and J by 7 bases, leaving 18 bases between them. Germline CDR1 is SGHDT and CDR2 is YYEEEE. In nucleotides, the CDR3 is TGTGCCAGCGGCTACAGCACTGTATGGGAGCAGTACTTC. This sequence encodes CASGYSTVWEQYF. Together with reference TRBV5-6 and TRBJ2-7, the CDR3 gives the full variable domain: DAGVTQSPTHLIKTRGQQVTLRCSPKSGHDTVSWYQQALGQGPQFIFQYYEEEERQRGNFPDRFSGHQFPNYSSELNVNALLLGDSALYLCASGYSTVWEQYFGPGTRLTVT.

A few counts support this clonotype. A much larger clonotype is one base distant, so this may be a read error. J is TRBJ2-2 and V is TRBV11-1, with no clear D. This CDR3 has 13 residues. The V end was cut by 10 bases, the J end by 7 bases, with 16 bases between. Germline lookup yields CDR1 SGHAT and CDR2 FQDESV (reference sequence). The CDR3 spells CANTAGLYGELFF. The CDR3 DNA follows: TGTGCCAACACCGCCGGGCTTTACGGGGAGCTGTTTTTT.

This clonotype was seen a handful of times. The chain recombines TRBV5-4 with TRBJ2-5, with 7 positions matching TRBD2. Germline trimming cut 0 bases from V and 2 bases from J; bases unmatched to any gene: 7. Germline assignment: CDR1 SGHNT and CDR2 YYREEE (reference sequence). This CDR3 has 16 amino acids. CDR3 region: CASSLGGSGFQETQYF. The CDR3 DNA reads as TGTGCCAGCAGCTTGGGGGGTAGCGGGTTTCAAGAGACCCAGTACTTC.

Remarks on this clonotype: Germline and junction disagree at one end, which may indicate a read error. The CDR3 sequence is CCARDAFSASTVYNEQFF. The CDR3 nucleotides read TGCTGTGCTAGAGACGCATTCTCGGCCTCTACAGTATACAATGAGCAGTTCTTC. The chain employs TRBV20-1 and TRBJ2-1, with D uncertain. CDR3 length: 18 amino acids. Per the germline V gene, CDR1 is DFQATT and CDR2 is SNEGSKA (reference sequence).

This clonotype was observed a handful of times. Germline and junction disagree at one end, which may indicate a read error. The CDR3 reads CASSAREGTDTQYF. DNA of the CDR3: TGTGCCAGCAGTGCGAGGGAGGGCACGGATACGCAGTATTTT. The rearrangement links TRBV12-3 or TRBV12-4 to TRBJ2-3; TRBD2 agrees at 7 bases. The CDR3 loop spans 14 amino acids.

In regard to this clonotype: The junction departs from germline at one end; a sequencing error may be responsible. The chain uses TRBV20-1 and TRBJ2-7; 8 bases match TRBD2. The CDR3 is 12 residues long. Germline CDR1 DFQATT, CDR2 SNEGSKA (reference sequence). The CDR3 loop is CSGGSGDYEQYF. CDR3 DNA sequence: TGCAGTGGAGGTAGCGGGGACTACGAGCAATACTTC.

With regard to this clonotype: An end of the junction differs from the germline gene, which may be a read error. V is TRBV28 and J is TRBJ2-2; D unresolved. Germline-derived CDR1 and CDR2 are MDHEN and SYDVKM. This CDR3 has 19 amino acids. CDR3 sequence: CASSLWAQLGAVNIGELFF. The CDR3, as DNA: TGTGCCAGCAGTTTATGGGCTCAGTTAGGAGCCGTGAACATCGGGGAGCTGTTTTTT.

A note on this clonotype: Possible read error: a much larger clone is one base away. The gene calls are TRBV20-1 and TRBJ2-3; weak D call: TRBD2 (6 bases). CDR3 size: 14 residues. Germline CDR1 DFQATT, CDR2 SNEGSKA (reference sequence). V was clipped by 4 bases and J by 2 bases, with 13 bases between them. CDR3 DNA: TGCAGTGCTAAGCGGACTAACGACACAGATACGCAGTATTTT. This gives the protein CSAKRTNDTDTQYF.

In the case of this clonotype: The CDR3 end shows no conserved phenylalanine or tryptophan, and so a read error is likely. Because the CDR3's place on the DNA is in doubt, the DNA is left out and the CDR3 is given as listed by TCRdb. The chain employs TRBV6-5 and TRBJ1-6. From its first to its last residue, the CDR3 has 13 amino acids. Germline loops: CDR1 MNHEY, CDR2 SVGAGI. The CDR3 loop is CASSYIELRPLLL.

This clonotype was observed a handful of times. The chain joins TRBV5-1 to TRBJ1-1; the match to TRBD1 covers 9 bases. This CDR3 comprises 12 residues. Germline V gives CDR1 SGHRS, CDR2 YFSETQ. After removal of 5 bases from V and 7 bases from J, the junction contained 3 bases not matched to a gene. The CDR3 bases are TGCGCCAGCAGACGGGACAGGGATGAAGCTTTCTTT. Translating it yields CASRRDRDEAFF.